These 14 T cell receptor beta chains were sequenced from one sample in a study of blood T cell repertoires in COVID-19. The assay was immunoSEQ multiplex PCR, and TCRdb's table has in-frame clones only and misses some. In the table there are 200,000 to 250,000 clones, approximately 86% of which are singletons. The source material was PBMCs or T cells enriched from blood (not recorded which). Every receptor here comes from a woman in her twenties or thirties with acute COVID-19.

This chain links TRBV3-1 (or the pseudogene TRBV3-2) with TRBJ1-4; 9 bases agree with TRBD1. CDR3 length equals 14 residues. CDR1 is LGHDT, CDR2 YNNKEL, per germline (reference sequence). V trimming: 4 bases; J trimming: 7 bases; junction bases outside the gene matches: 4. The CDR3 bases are TGTGCCAGCAGCCGGACAGGGGCCTCTGAAAAACTGTTTTTT. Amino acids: CASSRTGASEKLFF.

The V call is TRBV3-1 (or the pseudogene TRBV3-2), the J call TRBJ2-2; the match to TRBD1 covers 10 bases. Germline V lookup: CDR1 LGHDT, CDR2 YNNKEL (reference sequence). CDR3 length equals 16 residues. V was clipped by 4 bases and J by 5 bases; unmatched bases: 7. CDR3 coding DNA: TGTGCCAGCAGCCCTCTTGGGACAGGGGATACCGGGGAGCTGTTTTTT. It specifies CASSPLGTGDTGELFF.

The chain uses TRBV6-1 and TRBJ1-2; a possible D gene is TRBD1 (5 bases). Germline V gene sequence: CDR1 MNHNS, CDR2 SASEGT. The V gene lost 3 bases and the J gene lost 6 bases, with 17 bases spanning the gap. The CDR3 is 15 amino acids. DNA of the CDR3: TGTGCCAGCAGTGACCCCCCGGGGGGAAAGCATGGCTACACCTTC. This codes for CASSDPPGGKHGYTF.

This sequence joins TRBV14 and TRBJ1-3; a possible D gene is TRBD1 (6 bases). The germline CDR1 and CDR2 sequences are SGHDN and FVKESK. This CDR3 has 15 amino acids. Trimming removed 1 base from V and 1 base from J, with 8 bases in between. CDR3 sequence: CASSQAGASGNTIYF. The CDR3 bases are TGTGCCAGCAGCCAAGCAGGGGCGTCTGGAAACACCATATATTTT.

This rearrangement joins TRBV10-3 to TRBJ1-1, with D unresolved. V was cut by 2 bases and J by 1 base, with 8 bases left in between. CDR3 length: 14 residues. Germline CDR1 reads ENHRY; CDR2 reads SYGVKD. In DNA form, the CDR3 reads TGTGCCATCAGTGAGCTAGCAGGGAACACTGAAGCTTTCTTT. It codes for CAISELAGNTEAFF.

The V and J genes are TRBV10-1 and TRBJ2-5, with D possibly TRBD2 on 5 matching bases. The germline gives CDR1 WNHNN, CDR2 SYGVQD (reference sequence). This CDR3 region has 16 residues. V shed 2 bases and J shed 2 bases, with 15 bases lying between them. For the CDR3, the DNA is TGCGCCAGCAGTGAGGGCCTCCCACCGGGGCAAGAGACCCAGTACTTC. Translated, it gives CASSEGLPPGQETQYF.

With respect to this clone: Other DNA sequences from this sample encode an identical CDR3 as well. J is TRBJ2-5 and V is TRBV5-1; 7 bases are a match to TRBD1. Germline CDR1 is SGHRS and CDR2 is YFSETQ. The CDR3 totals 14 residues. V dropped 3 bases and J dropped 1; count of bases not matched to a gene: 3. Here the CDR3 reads CASSSGQTQETQYF. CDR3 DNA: TGCGCCAGCAGCTCGGGACAGACCCAAGAGACCCAGTACTTC. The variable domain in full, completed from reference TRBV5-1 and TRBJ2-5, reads KAGVTQTPRYLIKTRGQQVTLSCSPISGHRSVSWYQQTPGQGLQFLFEYFSETQRNKGNFPGRFSGRQFSNSRSEMNVSTLELGDSALYLCASSSGQTQETQYFGPGTRLLVL.

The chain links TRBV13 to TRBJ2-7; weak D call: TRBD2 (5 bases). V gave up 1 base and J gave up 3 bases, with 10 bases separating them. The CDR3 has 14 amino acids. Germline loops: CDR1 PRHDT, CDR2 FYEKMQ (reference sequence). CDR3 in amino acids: CASSLVGRYYEQYF. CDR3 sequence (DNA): TGTGCCAGCAGCTTAGTGGGGAGATACTACGAGCAGTACTTC.

As DNA, the CDR3 is TGTGCCATCTCCCGGGGGGCTCCCAGGGGTTACAATGAGCAGTTCTTC. Its translation: CAISRGAPRGYNEQFF. The V gene is TRBV10-3, the J gene TRBJ2-1; D perhaps matches TRBD2 (7 bases). CDR1 is ENHRY, CDR2 SYGVKD, per germline. The V end lost 8 bases, the J end lost 4 bases, and 21 bases lay between the germline ends. The CDR3 consists of 16 residues.

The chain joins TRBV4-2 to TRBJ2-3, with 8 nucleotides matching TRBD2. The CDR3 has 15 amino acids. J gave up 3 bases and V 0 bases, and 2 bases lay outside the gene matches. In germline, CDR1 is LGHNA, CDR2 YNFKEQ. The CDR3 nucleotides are TGTGCCAGCAGCCAAGAGGTAGCGGGGACAGATACGCAGTATTTT. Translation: CASSQEVAGTDTQYF.

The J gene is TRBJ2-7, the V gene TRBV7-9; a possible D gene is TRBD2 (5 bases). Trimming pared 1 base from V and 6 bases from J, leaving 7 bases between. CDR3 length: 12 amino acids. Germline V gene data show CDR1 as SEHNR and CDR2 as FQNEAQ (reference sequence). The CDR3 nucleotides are TGTGCCAGCAGCTTAGGAGGGATCGAGCAGTACTTC. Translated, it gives CASSLGGIEQYF.

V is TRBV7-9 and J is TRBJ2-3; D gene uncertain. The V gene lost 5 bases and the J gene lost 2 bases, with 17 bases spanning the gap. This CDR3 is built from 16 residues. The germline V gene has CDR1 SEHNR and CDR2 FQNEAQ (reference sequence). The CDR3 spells CASSIPGTDNTDTQYF. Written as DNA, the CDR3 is TGTGCCAGCAGCATCCCCGGTACTGATAACACAGATACGCAGTATTTT.

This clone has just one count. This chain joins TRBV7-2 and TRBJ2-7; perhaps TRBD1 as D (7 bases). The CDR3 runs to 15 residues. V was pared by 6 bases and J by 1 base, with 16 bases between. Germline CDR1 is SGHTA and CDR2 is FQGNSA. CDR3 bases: TGTGCCAGCAGTCTTACAGGGGAGGAGTCCTACGAGCAGTACTTC. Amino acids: CASSLTGEESYEQYF.

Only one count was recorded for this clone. DNA for the CDR3: TGTGCCAGCAGCCAAGATGCAAGGGGTACTCTCCACTTT. Its translation is CASSQDARGTLHF. This chain links TRBV14 with TRBJ1-6, with D maybe TRBD1 (5 bases). Per the germline V gene, CDR1 is SGHDN and CDR2 is FVKESK. Between the trimmed V and J ends, which lost 0 bases and 16 bases, there was a span of 13 bases. The CDR3 spans 13 residues.